Shown below are 5 T cell receptor beta chains from a single sample sequenced in a study of response to subunit inactivated influenza vaccine listed by TCRdb under 2018. To prepare the library, RT-PCR was applied. Instrument used: Illumina HiSeq 2500. Using fastp at Q25 and MiXCR, TCRdb reprocessed the public reads and kept productive beta chains. Rows with one shared CDR3 protein collapse into an entry with the most common genes and DNA. For this sample the table gives about 530,000 distinct CDR3 sequences, of which roughly 13% were detected only once. Jointly, the top ten make up around 13% of the sample. Read against the paper, the sample's time point label means: around 42 days after influenza vaccine administration. Material: PBMCs from blood, obtained roughly 48 days after vaccination. These receptors all come from a man over 45 who received an inactivated influenza vaccine. Donor details come from another sample of the same person, matched by shared clones.

This clonotype has a count of ten or more. The V and J genes are TRBV6-4 and TRBJ2-3; TRBD2 agrees at 12 bases. CDR1 MRHNA and CDR2 SNTAGT come from the germline V gene. With V trimmed by 4 bases and J by 1 base, 3 bases remained unmatched. The CDR3 sequence is 16 residues long. The CDR3 reads CASSAGLAGRTDTQYF. CDR3 DNA sequence: TGTGCCAGCAGTGCGGGACTAGCGGGCCGCACAGATACGCAGTATTTT.

This clonotype was seen only a few times. V and J are TRBV15 and TRBJ2-7; D is unclear. The CDR3 has 13 amino acids. Looked up from germline, CDR1 is LNHNV and CDR2 is YYDKDF (reference sequence). Deletions cut 0 bases from V and 7 bases from J, with 10 bases between. The CDR3 nucleotides read TGTGCCACCAGCAGAGACCGACCCGGTGAGCAGTACTTC. Translation gives CATSRDRPGEQYF. Supplemented by reference TRBV15 and TRBJ2-7, the full variable domain reads DAMVIQNPRYQVTQFGKPVTLSCSQTLNHNVMYWYQQKSSQAPKLLFHYYDKDFNNEADTPDNFQSRRPNTSFCFLDIRSPGLGDTAMYLCATSRDRPGEQYFGPGTRLTVT.

This chain's CDR3 is CASSWTGDGGELFF. DNA of the CDR3: TGTGCCAGCAGTTGGACAGGGGATGGCGGGGAGCTGTTTTTT. This chain joins TRBV6-2 or TRBV6-3 and TRBJ2-2, with 9 positions matching TRBD1. The J segment lost 7 bases and the V segment lost 4 bases, leaving 4 bases of the junction unmatched. This CDR3 spans 14 amino acids. The germline V gene has CDR1 MNHEY and CDR2 SVGEGT.

J is TRBJ2-1 and V is TRBV28; unclear D gene. V was cut by 2 bases and J by 0 bases, with 11 bases left in between. Looked up from germline, CDR1 is MDHEN and CDR2 is SYDVKM. CDR3 length: 16 amino acids. The CDR3 nucleotides read TGTGCCAGCAGTTTAGACACCTTCACCTCCTACAATGAGCAGTTCTTC. It translates to CASSLDTFTSYNEQFF.

This chain uses TRBV7-9 with TRBJ1-4; perhaps TRBD1 as D (6 bases). CDR1 SEHNR and CDR2 FQNEAQ come from the germline V gene (reference sequence). The CDR3 consists of 15 residues. V was cut by 1 base and J by 3 bases, with 9 bases left in between. The DNA for the CDR3 is TGTGCCAGCAGCTTAGGGGGGGCGGCTAATGAAAAACTGTTTTTT. Translated: CASSLGGAANEKLFF.